This TCR beta chain was observed in a study of shared clonotypes between healthy human individuals. The CDR3 loop spans 16 amino acids. V lost 0 bases and J lost 4; bases outside the gene matches: 9. Germline V CDR1 and CDR2: MGHRA, YSYEKL. Whole-study results and caveats: Sampling was confined to blood; repertoires within tissues likely differ.

The authors ran the assay at deep level. Clones were sequenced by immunoSEQ multiplex PCR, and TCRdb holds only the in-frame ones, with some missing. The table shows about 490,000 clones, with roughly four fifths occurring only once. For this clone: Its antigen remains unidentified.

This receptor was taken from a woman aged 40 to 50 in good health. Some clones in this sample may be carry-over from other donors' samples. The V gene is TRBV4-1, the J gene TRBJ2-7, with TRBD2 identical over 7 bases. Sequenced material: PBMCs. CDR3 sequence reads: CASSQEQGGRGYEQYF. The DNA for the CDR3 is TGCGCCAGCAGCCAAGAGCAGGGCGGGAGAGGTTACGAGCAGTACTTC.